Listed below are T cell receptor beta chains from one sample, sequenced in a study of T-cell reconstitution after alpha-beta-depleted transplantation in children. In TCRdb, the PCR reads were re-called with MiXCR into one record per CDR3 protein. The sample carries some 200,000 distinct CDR3 sequences, roughly 15% recorded once. Specimen: PBMCs from the stem cell graft donor, collected from the stem cell graft. These receptors came from a human donor who donated a stem cell graft to a child with acute lymphoblastic leukemia. Both conserved end residues are part of each CDR3. Each record gives: V gene, clone size, D gene, J gene, CDR3 protein, CDR3 DNA. A D gene is named only where the DNA matches it firmly. Size is stated for part of the rows, as once, few or many counts, or as a class when the clone is expanded.

v_gene: TRBV29-1; abundance: many; d_gene: NA; j_gene: TRBJ2-1; CDR3aa: CSVEERRRNEQFF; CDR3nt: TGCAGCGTTGAAGAACGACGGAGGAATGAGCAGTTCTTC
v_gene: TRBV11-2; abundance: many; d_gene: NA; j_gene: TRBJ2-5; CDR3aa: CASSSFETQYF; CDR3nt: TGTGCCAGCAGCTCCTTCGAGACCCAGTACTTC
v_gene: TRBV20-1; abundance: few; d_gene: TRBD1; j_gene: TRBJ2-6; CDR3aa: CSAREGQPFSGANVLTF; CDR3nt: TGCAGTGCTAGAGAGGGACAGCCGTTCTCTGGGGCCAACGTCCTGACTTTC
v_gene: TRBV29-1; abundance: many; d_gene: TRBD2; j_gene: TRBJ2-6; CDR3aa: CSVGGGRRGANVLTF; CDR3nt: TGCAGCGTTGGTGGCGGGAGAAGGGGGGCCAACGTCCTGACTTTC
v_gene: TRBV6-1; abundance: NA; d_gene: TRBD1; j_gene: TRBJ2-7; CDR3aa: CASSRQGAPREQYF; CDR3nt: TGTGCCAGCAGTAGACAGGGGGCGCCCCGCGAGCAGTACTTC
v_gene: TRBV5-1; abundance: few; d_gene: NA; j_gene: TRBJ2-7; CDR3aa: CASSLVAGENEQYF; CDR3nt: TGCGCCAGCAGCTTGGTTGCGGGTGAGAACGAGCAGTACTTC
v_gene: TRBV5-1; abundance: NA; d_gene: NA; j_gene: TRBJ1-1; CDR3aa: CASTLGGEDTEAFF; CDR3nt: TGCGCCAGCACCTTGGGAGGGGAGGACACTGAAGCTTTCTTT
v_gene: TRBV12-3/TRBV12-4; abundance: NA; d_gene: NA; j_gene: TRBJ2-2; CDR3aa: CASSSTGPPTGELFF; CDR3nt: TGTGCCAGCAGTTCTACAGGGCCACCAACCGGGGAGCTGTTTTTT
v_gene: TRBV6-5; abundance: many; d_gene: TRBD2; j_gene: TRBJ2-7; CDR3aa: CASRLTPSGRAYEQYF; CDR3nt: TGTGCCAGCAGACTTACTCCTAGCGGGAGGGCCTACGAGCAGTACTTC
v_gene: TRBV12-3/TRBV12-4; abundance: NA; d_gene: NA; j_gene: TRBJ2-5; CDR3aa: CTSSSEEGLGGPGETQYF; CDR3nt: TGTACCAGCAGCTCGGAGGAAGGATTGGGGGGCCCAGGGGAGACCCAGTACTTC
v_gene: TRBV6-1; abundance: many; d_gene: NA; j_gene: TRBJ2-7; CDR3aa: CASSVTAAYEQYF; CDR3nt: TGTGCCAGCAGTGTAACAGCTGCCTACGAGCAGTACTTC
v_gene: TRBV7-7; abundance: many; d_gene: NA; j_gene: TRBJ2-7; CDR3aa: CASSLGTGAFSEQYF; CDR3nt: TGTGCTAGCAGCTTAGGAACAGGAGCATTTTCCGAGCAGTACTTC
v_gene: TRBV30; abundance: many; d_gene: NA; j_gene: TRBJ2-1; CDR3aa: CAWSPPTSNEQFF; CDR3nt: TGTGCCTGGAGCCCCCCGACAAGTAATGAGCAGTTCTTC
v_gene: TRBV5-1; abundance: many; d_gene: TRBD1; j_gene: TRBJ2-1; CDR3aa: CASRKEGGQADNEQFF; CDR3nt: TGCGCCAGCAGAAAAGAAGGGGGACAGGCAGACAATGAGCAGTTCTTC
v_gene: TRBV20-1; abundance: many; d_gene: NA; j_gene: TRBJ2-5; CDR3aa: CSARAAQTQYF; CDR3nt: TGCAGTGCTAGAGCAGCACAGACCCAGTACTTC
v_gene: TRBV13; abundance: NA; d_gene: NA; j_gene: TRBJ2-5; CDR3aa: CASSSGFLQYF; CDR3nt: TGTGCCAGCAGCTCAGGGTTCCTCCAGTACTTC
v_gene: TRBV5-6; abundance: many; d_gene: NA; j_gene: TRBJ2-1; CDR3aa: CASSLATSRNEQFF; CDR3nt: TGTGCCAGCAGCTTGGCCACTAGCAGAAATGAGCAGTTCTTC
v_gene: TRBV6-1; abundance: few; d_gene: NA; j_gene: TRBJ1-1; CDR3aa: CASTEQGNTEAFF; CDR3nt: TGTGCCAGCACCGAACAGGGGAACACTGAAGCTTTCTTT
v_gene: TRBV6-2/TRBV6-3; abundance: many; d_gene: NA; j_gene: TRBJ1-5; CDR3aa: CASNNPVKPQHF; CDR3nt: TGTGCCAGCAACAACCCCGTGAAGCCCCAGCATTTT
v_gene: TRBV5-1; abundance: many; d_gene: TRBD2; j_gene: TRBJ2-7; CDR3aa: CASSRLAGNLISYEQYF; CDR3nt: TGCGCCAGCAGCCGGCTAGCGGGTAACCTTATATCCTACGAGCAGTACTTC
v_gene: TRBV5-1; abundance: many; d_gene: TRBD1; j_gene: TRBJ2-5; CDR3aa: CASSTQTGGYETQYF; CDR3nt: TGCGCCAGCAGTACGCAAACAGGGGGTTACGAGACCCAGTACTTC
v_gene: TRBV12-3/TRBV12-4; abundance: NA; d_gene: NA; j_gene: TRBJ2-1; CDR3aa: CASSLGTRSHPGNEQFF; CDR3nt: TGTGCCAGCAGTTTAGGAACCCGGTCTCATCCAGGGAATGAGCAGTTCTTC
v_gene: TRBV6-5; abundance: many; d_gene: TRBD1; j_gene: TRBJ1-1; CDR3aa: CASSPTGSGTEAFF; CDR3nt: TGTGCCAGCAGTCCGACAGGGAGCGGCACTGAAGCTTTCTTT
v_gene: TRBV21-1; abundance: NA; d_gene: NA; j_gene: TRBJ1-1; CDR3aa: CASSKLGERQGHPPSTEAFF; CDR3nt: TGTGCCAGCAGCAAACTGGGGGAGCGACAGGGTCATCCACCGAGCACTGAAGCTTTCTTT
v_gene: TRBV9; abundance: many; d_gene: NA; j_gene: TRBJ2-3; CDR3aa: CASSFSNGDTQYF; CDR3nt: TGTGCCAGCAGCTTCTCCAATGGGGATACGCAGTATTTT
v_gene: TRBV29-1; abundance: many; d_gene: TRBD2; j_gene: TRBJ2-3; CDR3aa: CSVGNRGRGADTQYF; CDR3nt: TGCAGCGTTGGGAACCGCGGGAGAGGCGCAGATACGCAGTATTTT
v_gene: TRBV5-6; abundance: NA; d_gene: NA; j_gene: TRBJ1-1; CDR3aa: CASSELGTGNTEAFF; CDR3nt: TGTGCCAGCAGCGAGCTCGGGACGGGGAACACTGAAGCTTTCTTT
v_gene: TRBV11-1; abundance: many; d_gene: NA; j_gene: TRBJ2-5; CDR3aa: CASSFGVGQETQYF; CDR3nt: TGTGCCAGCAGCTTCGGGGTGGGGCAAGAGACCCAGTACTTC
v_gene: TRBV12-3/TRBV12-4; abundance: few; d_gene: TRBD1; j_gene: TRBJ2-7; CDR3aa: CASNPGQGAYEQYF; CDR3nt: TGTGCCAGCAACCCCGGACAGGGCGCCTACGAGCAGTACTTC